This T cell receptor (beta chain) was sequenced in a study of cytomegalovirus exposure and HLA in healthy donors. Use of 60 Vbeta and 13 Jbeta primers characterized the PCR. The method was immunoSEQ multiplex PCR; TCRdb's version includes in-frame clones alone and lacks a portion of them. Among around 140,000 clones listed, roughly 60% were seen once. Whole-study findings and limits: Reportedly, HLA-A and HLA-B alleles of most subjects were accurately predicted from TCR beta. A later analysis linked 15,000 to 20,000 TCR beta sequences to HLA alleles at 0.05 false discovery rate. Previously analyzed data showed that most TCR beta V segments were productive at a frequency of about 90% or about 30%.

A word on this clone: What it recognizes is unknown. Other DNA sequences within the sample encode an identical CDR3.

The germline gives CDR1 SGHRS, CDR2 YFSETQ. The CDR3 consists of 14 residues. Trimming at V came to 3 bases and at J to 5 bases, leaving 7 bases not matched to a gene. This sequence joins TRBV5-1 and TRBJ1-1; 7 nucleotides line up with TRBD1. The clonotype originates from a woman in her thirties or forties in good health and CMV-seronegative. Sequenced material: PBMCs. CDR3 protein: CASSSQGSGTEAFF. In DNA form, the CDR3 reads TGCGCCAGCAGCTCACAGGGGAGTGGAACTGAAGCTTTCTTT.